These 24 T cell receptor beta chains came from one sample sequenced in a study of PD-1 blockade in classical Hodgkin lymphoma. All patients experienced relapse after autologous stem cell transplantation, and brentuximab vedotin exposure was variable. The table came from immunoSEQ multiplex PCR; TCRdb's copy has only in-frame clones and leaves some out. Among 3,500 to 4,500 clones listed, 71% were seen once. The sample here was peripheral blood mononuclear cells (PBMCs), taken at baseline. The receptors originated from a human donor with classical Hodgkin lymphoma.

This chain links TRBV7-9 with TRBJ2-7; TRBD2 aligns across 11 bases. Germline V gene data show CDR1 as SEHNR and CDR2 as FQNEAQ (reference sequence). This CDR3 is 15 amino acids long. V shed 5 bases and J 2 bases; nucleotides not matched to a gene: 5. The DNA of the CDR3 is TGTGCCAGCAGCCCCACTAGCGGGAGCGCCTACGAGCAGTACTTC. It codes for CASSPTSGSAYEQYF.

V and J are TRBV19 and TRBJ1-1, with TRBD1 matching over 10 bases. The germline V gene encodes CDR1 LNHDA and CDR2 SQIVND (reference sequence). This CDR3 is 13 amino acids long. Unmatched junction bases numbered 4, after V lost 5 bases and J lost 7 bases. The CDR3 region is CASSRTGGGEAFF. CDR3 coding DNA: TGTGCCAGTAGTCGGACAGGGGGAGGTGAAGCTTTCTTT.

The CDR3 nucleotides are TGTGCCAGCAGCTTCGGCCTAGCTTTCACCGGGGAGCTGTTTTTT. This sequence encodes CASSFGLAFTGELFF. The chain carries TRBV7-2 and TRBJ2-2; D might be TRBD2 (5 bases). The V gene's germline CDR1 is SGHTA and CDR2 FQGNSA. CDR3 length: 15 amino acids. V was trimmed by 3 bases and J by 4 bases, leaving 12 bases between them.

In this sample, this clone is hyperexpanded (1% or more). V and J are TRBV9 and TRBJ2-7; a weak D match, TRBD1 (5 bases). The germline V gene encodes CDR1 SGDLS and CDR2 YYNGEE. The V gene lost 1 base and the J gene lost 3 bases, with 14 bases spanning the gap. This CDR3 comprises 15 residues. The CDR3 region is CASSVKGAWGYEQYF. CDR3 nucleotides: TGTGCCAGCAGCGTAAAAGGGGCGTGGGGCTACGAGCAGTACTTC. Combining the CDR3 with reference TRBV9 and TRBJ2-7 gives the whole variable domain DSGVTQTPKHLITATGQRVTLRCSPRSGDLSVYWYQQSLDQGLQFLIQYYNGEERAKGNILERFSAQQFPDLHSELNLSSLELGDSALYFCASSVKGAWGYEQYFGPGTRLTVT.

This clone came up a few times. Here the CDR3 reads CASSLVAGTYEQYF. Written as DNA, the CDR3 is TGCGCCAGCAGCTTGGTAGCGGGAACCTACGAGCAGTACTTC. This chain uses TRBV5-1 with TRBJ2-7; 8 bases match TRBD2. The length of the CDR3 is 14 residues. CDR1 is SGHRS and CDR2 is YFSETQ in the germline V gene. J gave up 2 bases and V 0 bases, and 1 base lay outside the gene matches.

CDR3 in DNA: TGTGCCAGTCAAAACGGGAAGTCTCCCACCTACGAGCAGTACTTC. It codes for CASQNGKSPTYEQYF. The chain carries TRBV2 and TRBJ2-7; D possibly corresponds to TRBD2 (5 bases). Trimming cost V 9 bases and J 2 bases, with 20 bases left between them. The CDR3 consists of 15 residues. The germline V gene has CDR1 SNHLY and CDR2 FYNNEI.

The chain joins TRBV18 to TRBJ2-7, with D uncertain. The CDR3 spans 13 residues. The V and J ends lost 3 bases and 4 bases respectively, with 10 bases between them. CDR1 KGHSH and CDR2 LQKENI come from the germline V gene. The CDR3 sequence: CASSPAKDYEQYF. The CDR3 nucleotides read TGTGCCAGCTCACCCGCAAAGGATTACGAGCAGTACTTC.

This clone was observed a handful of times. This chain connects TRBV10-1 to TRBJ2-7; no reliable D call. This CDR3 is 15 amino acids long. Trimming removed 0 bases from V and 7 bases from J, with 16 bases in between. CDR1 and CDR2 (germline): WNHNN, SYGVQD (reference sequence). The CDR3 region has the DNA TGCGCCAGCAGTGAGTCTCGAATCCCGATGAGGGAGCAGTACTTC. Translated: CASSESRIPMREQYF.

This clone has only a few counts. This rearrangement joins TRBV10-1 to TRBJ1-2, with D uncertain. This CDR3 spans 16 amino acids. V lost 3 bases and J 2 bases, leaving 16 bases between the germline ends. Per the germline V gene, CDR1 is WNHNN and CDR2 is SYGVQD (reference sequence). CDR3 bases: TGCGCCAGCAGTGATGTTCGGGATAAACACAACTATGGCTACACCTTC. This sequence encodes CASSDVRDKHNYGYTF.

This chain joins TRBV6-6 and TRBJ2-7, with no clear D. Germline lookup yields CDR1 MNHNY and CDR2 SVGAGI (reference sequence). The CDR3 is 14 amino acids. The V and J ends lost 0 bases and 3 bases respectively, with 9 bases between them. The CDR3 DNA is TGTGCCAGCAGTTACTCGCGTCGCGGCTACGAGCAGTACTTC. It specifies CASSYSRRGYEQYF.

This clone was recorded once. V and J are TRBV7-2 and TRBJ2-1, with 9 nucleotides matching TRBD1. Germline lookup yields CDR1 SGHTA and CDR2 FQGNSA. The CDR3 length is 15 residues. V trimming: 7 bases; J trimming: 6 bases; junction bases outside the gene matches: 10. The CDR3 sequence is CASNRGRLGFNEQFF. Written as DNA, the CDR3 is TGTGCCAGCAACAGGGGGCGCCTAGGGTTCAATGAGCAGTTCTTC.

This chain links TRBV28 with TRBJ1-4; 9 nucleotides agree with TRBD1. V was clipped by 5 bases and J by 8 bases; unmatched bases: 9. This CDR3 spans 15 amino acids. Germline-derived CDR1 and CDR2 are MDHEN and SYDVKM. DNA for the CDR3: TGTGCCAGCAGTCCCGGGGGACAGGGCCCCGAAAAACTGTTTTTT. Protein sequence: CASSPGGQGPEKLFF.

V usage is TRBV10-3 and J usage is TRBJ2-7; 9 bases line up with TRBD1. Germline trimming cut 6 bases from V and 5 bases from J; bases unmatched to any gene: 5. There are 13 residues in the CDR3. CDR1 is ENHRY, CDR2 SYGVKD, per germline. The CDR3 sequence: CAIRRDRVHEQYF. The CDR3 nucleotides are TGTGCCATCAGGCGGGACAGGGTCCACGAGCAGTACTTC.

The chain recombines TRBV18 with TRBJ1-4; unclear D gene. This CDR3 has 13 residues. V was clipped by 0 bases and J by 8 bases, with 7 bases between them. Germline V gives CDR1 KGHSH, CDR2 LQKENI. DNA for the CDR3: TGTGCCAGCTCACCACCCGGGCGGGAAAAACTGTTTTTT. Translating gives CASSPPGREKLFF. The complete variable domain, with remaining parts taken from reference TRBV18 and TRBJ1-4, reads NAGVMQNPRHLVRRRGQEARLRCSPMKGHSHVYWYRQLPEEGLKFMVYLQKENIIDESGMPKERFSAEFPKEGPSILRIQQVVRGDSAAYFCASSPPGREKLFFGSGTQLSVL.

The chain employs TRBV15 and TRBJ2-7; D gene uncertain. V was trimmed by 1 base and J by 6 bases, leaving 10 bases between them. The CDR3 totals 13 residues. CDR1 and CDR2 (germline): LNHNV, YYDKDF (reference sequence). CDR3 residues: CATSRVLEGEQYF. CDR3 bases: TGTGCCACCAGCAGAGTGCTAGAAGGCGAGCAGTACTTC. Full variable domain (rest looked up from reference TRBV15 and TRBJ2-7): DAMVIQNPRYQVTQFGKPVTLSCSQTLNHNVMYWYQQKSSQAPKLLFHYYDKDFNNEADTPDNFQSRRPNTSFCFLDIRSPGLGDTAMYLCATSRVLEGEQYFGPGTRLTVT.

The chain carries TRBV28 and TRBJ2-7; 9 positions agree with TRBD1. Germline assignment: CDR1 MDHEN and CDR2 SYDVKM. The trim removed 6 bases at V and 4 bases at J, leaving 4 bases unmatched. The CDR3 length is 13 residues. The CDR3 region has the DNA TGTGCCAGCAGGATAGGGACAGGGTACGAGCAGTACTTC. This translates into CASRIGTGYEQYF.

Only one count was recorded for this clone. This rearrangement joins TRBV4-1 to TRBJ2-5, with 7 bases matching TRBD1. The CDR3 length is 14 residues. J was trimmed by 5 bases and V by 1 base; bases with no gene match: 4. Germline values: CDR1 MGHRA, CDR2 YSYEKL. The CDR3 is CASSQVGGRETQYF. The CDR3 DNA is TGCGCCAGCAGCCAAGTAGGGGGCAGGGAGACCCAGTACTTC.

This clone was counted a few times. Written as DNA, the CDR3 is TGTGCCAGCACCGGGACAGGGGAGACCCAGTACTTC. It yields the protein CASTGTGETQYF. This sequence joins TRBV2 and TRBJ2-5; 9 bases match TRBD1. Germline trimming cut 7 bases from V and 5 bases from J; bases unmatched to any gene: 2. Germline CDR1 reads SNHLY; CDR2 reads FYNNEI. This CDR3 region has 12 residues. Using reference TRBV2 and TRBJ2-5 for the parts outside the CDR3, the full variable domain is EPEVTQTPSHQVTQMGQEVILRCVPISNHLYFYWYRQILGQKVEFLVSFYNNEISEKSEIFDDQFSVERPDGSNFTLKIRSTKLEDSAMYFCASTGTGETQYFGPGTRLLVL.

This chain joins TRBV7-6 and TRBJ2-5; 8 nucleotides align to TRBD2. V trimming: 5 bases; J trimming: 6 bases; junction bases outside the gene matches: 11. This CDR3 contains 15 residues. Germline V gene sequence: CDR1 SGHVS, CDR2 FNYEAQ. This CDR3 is CASSPGGEGYQTQYF. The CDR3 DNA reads TGTGCCAGCAGCCCCGGGGGGGAGGGCTACCAGACCCAGTACTTC.

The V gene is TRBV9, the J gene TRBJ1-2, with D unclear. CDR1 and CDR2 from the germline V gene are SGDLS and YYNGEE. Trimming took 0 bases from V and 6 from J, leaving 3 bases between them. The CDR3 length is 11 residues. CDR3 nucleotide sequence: TGTGCCAGCAGCGTAGGGGATGGCTACACCTTC. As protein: CASSVGDGYTF.

The CDR3 spells CASSYSRGNGDTF. The CDR3 bases are TGTGCCAGCAGTTACTCGAGGGGCAACGGAGACACCTTC. The V call is TRBV6-6, the J call TRBJ1-2, with D possibly TRBD1 on 5 matching bases. V dropped 0 bases and J dropped 12 bases, with 14 bases sitting between them. The germline V gene encodes CDR1 MNHNY and CDR2 SVGAGI (reference sequence). There are 13 residues in the CDR3.

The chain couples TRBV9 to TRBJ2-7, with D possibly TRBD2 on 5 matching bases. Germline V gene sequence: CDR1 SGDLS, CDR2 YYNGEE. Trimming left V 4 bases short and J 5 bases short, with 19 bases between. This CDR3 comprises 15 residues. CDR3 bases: TGTGCCAGCAGCCCTGGTGTAGCTCTTAGCGACGAGCAGTACTTC. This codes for CASSPGVALSDEQYF.

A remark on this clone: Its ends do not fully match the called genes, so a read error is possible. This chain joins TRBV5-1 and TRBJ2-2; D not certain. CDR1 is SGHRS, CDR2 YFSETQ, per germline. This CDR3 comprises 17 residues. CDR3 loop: CASSPAAASSNAGELFF. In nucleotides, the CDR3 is TGCGCCAGCAGCCCCGCAGCCGCTTCATCGAACGCCGGGGAGCTGTTTTTT.

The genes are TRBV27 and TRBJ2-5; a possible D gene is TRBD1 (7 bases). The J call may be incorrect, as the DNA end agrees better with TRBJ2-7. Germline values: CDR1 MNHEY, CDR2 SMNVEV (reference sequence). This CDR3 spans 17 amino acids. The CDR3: CASSFGAGGSGSYEQYF. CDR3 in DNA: TGTGCCAGCAGTTTTGGGGCAGGGGGGTCCGGGTCCTACGAGCAGTACTTC.